This is a list of T cell receptor beta chains from one sample in a study of a mutant IDH1 vaccine in newly diagnosed glioma. Antigens for these TCRs are unknown. The table came from immunoSEQ multiplex PCR; TCRdb's copy has only in-frame clones and leaves some out. There are about 39,000 clones in the sample; 80% occur only once, and about 15% lies in the top ten. Sample: peripheral blood mononuclear cells (PBMCs), taken from a glioma patient whose treatment included an IDH1 peptide vaccine. Receptors were obtained from a woman aged 25 to 39 with glioma. Some clones in this sample may be carry-over from other donors' samples. Both conserved end residues are part of each CDR3. The D gene is left open where the match is weak. A row's size may be missing; if present it is once, few, many or a size class.

d_call | clone_size | j_call | v_call | cdr3_aa | cdr3_nt
NA | NA | TRBJ2-7 | TRBV28 | CASSLWGRGTDEQYF | TGTGCCAGCAGTTTATGGGGCAGGGGAACGGACGAGCAGTACTTC
TRBD2 | NA | TRBJ2-3 | TRBV5-4 | CASSFGSGSADTQYF | TGTGCCAGCAGCTTTGGGAGCGGGAGCGCAGATACGCAGTATTTT
NA | NA | TRBJ1-1 | TRBV28 | CASSFGAGYTEAFF | TGTGCCAGCAGTTTTGGGGCAGGCTACACTGAAGCTTTCTTT
NA | NA | TRBJ1-4 | TRBV7-6 | CASSQTTVNEKLFF | TGTGCCAGCAGCCAGACGACAGTTAATGAAAAACTGTTTTTT
TRBD2 | NA | TRBJ2-7 | TRBV10-3 | CAISESGGRRSGEQYF | TGTGCCATCAGTGAGTCTGGCGGGAGGAGATCGGGGGAGCAGTACTTC
NA | NA | TRBJ1-1 | TRBV14 | CASSQDEQVRSLTEAFF | TGTGCCAGCAGCCAAGATGAGCAGGTTCGATCGCTCACTGAAGCTTTCTTT
TRBD2 | once | TRBJ2-7 | TRBV13 | CASSFGLASYEQYF | TGTGCCAGCAGCTTCGGACTAGCTTCCTACGAGCAGTACTTC
NA | once | TRBJ1-1 | TRBV5-1 | CASSDGGGNTEAFF | TGCGCCAGCAGCGACGGGGGAGGGAACACTGAAGCTTTCTTT
NA | medium-sized | TRBJ1-5 | TRBV28 | CASSLMGHRPQHF | TGTGCCAGCAGTTTGATGGGCCACCGACCCCAGCATTTT
NA | NA | TRBJ1-3 | TRBV9 | CASSVEPGAFGSGNTIYF | TGTGCCAGCAGCGTTGAACCGGGAGCCTTCGGCTCTGGAAACACCATATATTTT
NA | NA | TRBJ1-1 | TRBV11-2 | CASSYVVPANTEAFF | TGTGCCAGCAGCTATGTCGTGCCCGCGAACACTGAAGCTTTCTTT
NA | NA | TRBJ2-7 | TRBV30 | CAWSPNFYEQYF | TGTGCCTGGAGTCCGAATTTCTACGAGCAGTACTTC
NA | NA | TRBJ1-1 | TRBV19 | CASSTTKNTEAFF | TGTGCCAGTAGTACGACCAAGAACACTGAAGCTTTCTTT
NA | few | TRBJ1-4 | TRBV29-1 | CSVYSSVEKLFF | TGCAGCGTTTACTCCTCGGTGGAAAAACTGTTTTTT
TRBD2 | medium-sized | TRBJ2-3 | TRBV2 | CASKGAGLAGTDTQYF | TGTGCCAGCAAGGGGGCAGGACTAGCGGGCACAGATACGCAGTATTTT
TRBD1 | NA | TRBJ1-2 | TRBV10-3 | CAISDRTGRYGYTF | TGTGCCATCAGCGATCGGACAGGCCGCTATGGCTACACCTTC
TRBD1 | NA | TRBJ1-5 | TRBV18 | CASSPQGASNQPQHF | TGTGCCAGCTCACCCCAGGGGGCGAGCAATCAGCCCCAGCATTTT
TRBD2 | NA | TRBJ2-5 | TRBV2 | CASIAGGGETQYF | TGTGCCAGCATAGCGGGAGGGGGAGAGACCCAGTACTTC
TRBD2 | NA | TRBJ2-5 | TRBV7-9 | CASSFLTSGQETQYF | TGTGCCAGCAGCTTCCTGACTAGCGGGCAAGAGACCCAGTACTTC
TRBD2 | NA | TRBJ2-2 | TRBV2 | CASTEGLGGPGELFF | TGTGCCAGCACTGAGGGACTAGGGGGACCCGGGGAGCTGTTTTTT
NA | NA | TRBJ1-1 | TRBV15 | CATSREGGSDTEAFF | TGTGCCACCAGCAGAGAGGGAGGGTCGGACACTGAAGCTTTCTTT
TRBD2 | NA | TRBJ2-1 | TRBV4-1 | CASSQEGKGGGRYNEQFF | TGCGCCAGCAGCCAAGAGGGAAAAGGCGGCGGGAGGTACAATGAGCAGTTCTTC
TRBD2 | NA | TRBJ2-7 | TRBV5-1 | CASSSNSGGAYEQYF | TGCGCCAGCAGCTCTAATAGCGGGGGTGCCTACGAGCAGTACTTC
NA | NA | TRBJ2-5 | TRBV7-9 | CASSYDGQETQYF | TGTGCCAGCAGCTACGACGGTCAAGAGACCCAGTACTTC
NA | NA | TRBJ1-1 | TRBV7-6 | CASSGAVDTEAFF | TGTGCCAGCAGCGGGGCCGTAGACACTGAAGCTTTCTTT
NA | NA | TRBJ2-6 | TRBV28 | CASSPRDGISGANVLTF | TGTGCCAGCAGCCCTCGGGACGGGATCTCTGGGGCCAACGTCCTGACTTTC
TRBD1 | NA | TRBJ1-1 | TRBV29-1 | CSLNDRGNTEAFF | TGCAGCCTCAACGACAGGGGGAACACTGAAGCTTTCTTT
NA | NA | TRBJ1-1 | TRBV10-3 | CATHDELNTEAFF | TGTGCCACCCACGACGAGTTGAACACTGAAGCTTTCTTT
NA | NA | TRBJ2-7 | TRBV27 | CASAGNSYEQYF | TGTGCCAGCGCGGGAAACTCCTACGAGCAGTACTTC
NA | NA | TRBJ1-1 | TRBV7-9 | CASSFGRTDAAFF | TGTGCCAGCAGCTTCGGGCGGACCGACGCCGCTTTCTTT
NA | NA | TRBJ1-1 | TRBV7-3 | CASSLRGAGPGDTEAFF | TGTGCCAGCAGCTTAAGGGGGGCAGGACCCGGGGACACTGAAGCTTTCTTT
TRBD1 | NA | TRBJ1-1 | TRBV19 | CASKKGTGFRPTEAFF | TGTGCCAGTAAGAAGGGGACAGGGTTTCGACCGACTGAAGCTTTCTTT
TRBD1 | NA | TRBJ1-1 | TRBV7-8 | CASSSVPNFLQGYAFF | TGTGCCAGCAGCTCAGTCCCGAATTTCCTACAGGGGTACGCTTTCTTT
NA | few | TRBJ1-5 | TRBV7-9 | CASSPAGGYQPQHF | TGTGCCAGCAGCCCCGCTGGGGGGTATCAGCCCCAGCATTTT
NA | few | TRBJ1-1 | TRBV7-9 | CASSTDGFANTEAFF | TGTGCCAGCAGCACAGATGGTTTCGCGAACACTGAAGCTTTCTTT
NA | NA | TRBJ2-2 | TRBV9 | CASSGEANTGELFF | TGTGCCAGCAGCGGAGAAGCGAACACCGGGGAGCTGTTTTTT
TRBD1 | NA | TRBJ1-1 | TRBV2 | CATLDRGRLTNTEAFF | TGTGCCACACTGGACAGGGGGCGTCTAACGAACACTGAAGCTTTCTTT
NA | NA | TRBJ1-3 | TRBV12-5 | CASAVRMGAGGNTIYF | TGTGCTAGTGCCGTGAGGATGGGGGCTGGGGGAAACACCATATATTTT
NA | NA | TRBJ2-5 | TRBV29-1 | CSVGVNREETQYF | TGCAGCGTTGGAGTAAACAGGGAAGAGACCCAGTACTTC
TRBD1 | NA | TRBJ1-5 | TRBV12-5 | CASGSNRGHLSNQPQHF | TGTGCTAGTGGTTCCAACAGGGGGCATTTGAGCAATCAGCCCCAGCATTTT
NA | NA | TRBJ2-5 | TRBV4-1 | CASSQDYAGLQETQYF | TGCGCCAGCAGCCAAGATTATGCGGGACTGCAAGAGACCCAGTACTTC
NA | NA | TRBJ2-7 | TRBV23-1 | CASSHYDRNRTYEQYF | TGCGCCAGCAGTCACTACGACAGGAACCGTACCTACGAGCAGTACTTC
TRBD2 | NA | TRBJ2-2 | TRBV9 | CASSPGGGNTGELFF | TGTGCCAGCAGCCCCGGGGGGGGCAACACCGGGGAGCTGTTTTTT
TRBD1 | NA | TRBJ1-2 | TRBV2 | CASAPLGQGTVSGGYTF | TGTGCCAGCGCGCCCCTCGGACAGGGGACAGTTTCGGGGGGCTACACCTTC
NA | NA | TRBJ1-1 | TRBV19 | CASSISTGLNTEAFF | TGTGCCAGTAGTATAAGTACAGGGCTGAACACTGAAGCTTTCTTT
NA | NA | TRBJ1-2 | TRBV2 | CASSVKGNYGYTF | TGTGCCAGCAGTGTTAAGGGCAACTATGGCTACACCTTC
NA | NA | TRBJ1-1 | TRBV27 | CASMRGTEAFF | TGTGCCAGCATGAGGGGGACTGAAGCTTTCTTT
NA | few | TRBJ1-5 | TRBV2 | CASSPRVGEHQPQHF | TGTGCCAGCAGCCCGCGTGTGGGAGAGCATCAGCCCCAGCATTTT
NA | NA | TRBJ2-7 | TRBV7-2 | CASSLGSPGVQGYEQYF | TGTGCCAGCAGCTTAGGGTCCCCAGGGGTGCAGGGCTACGAGCAGTACTTC
NA | NA | TRBJ1-5 | TRBV5-8 | CASRPGAPNQPQHF | TGTGCCAGCAGACCCGGGGCTCCCAATCAGCCCCAGCATTTT
NA | NA | TRBJ1-5 | TRBV5-1 | CASSRGPISISNQPQHF | TGCGCCAGCAGCCGGGGCCCCATTTCCATTAGCAATCAGCCCCAGCATTTT
NA | NA | TRBJ1-1 | TRBV2 | CASSSLRNTEAFF | TGTGCCAGCAGTTCACTTCGTAACACTGAAGCTTTCTTT
NA | NA | TRBJ2-3 | TRBV5-4 | CASSEIQGTQYF | TGTGCCAGCAGCGAAATCCAGGGTACGCAGTATTTT
NA | NA | TRBJ2-5 | TRBV30 | CAWSWGRGEQETQYF | TGTGCCTGGAGCTGGGGTCGGGGCGAGCAAGAGACCCAGTACTTC
TRBD1 | NA | TRBJ1-2 | TRBV27 | CASSTDRGGGYTF | TGTGCCAGCAGCACAGACAGGGGAGGCGGCTACACCTTC
NA | NA | TRBJ1-1 | TRBV18 | CASSPQGVDTEAFF | TGTGCCAGCTCACCCCAAGGTGTGGACACTGAAGCTTTCTTT
TRBD1 | NA | TRBJ2-6 | TRBV9 | CASSVARRQGSGANVLTF | TGTGCCAGCAGCGTAGCCAGGAGACAGGGGTCTGGGGCCAACGTCCTGACTTTC
TRBD1 | NA | TRBJ2-7 | TRBV6-5 | CASSYGQGGYEQYF | TGTGCCAGCAGTTACGGACAGGGGGGCTACGAGCAGTACTTC
NA | NA | TRBJ1-1 | TRBV5-8 | CASSLLGKAFF | TGTGCCAGCAGCTTACTGGGAAAAGCTTTCTTT